This is a list of T cell receptor beta chains from one sample in a study of cytotoxic CD8 clonotypes in ibrutinib-treated CLL. Assay used: immunoSEQ multiplex PCR; TCRdb lists only in-frame clones, some missing. The repertoire holds about 150,000 clones, with roughly three quarters as singletons. Sequenced here: PBMCs, sampled after 24 months of ibrutinib treatment. These receptors came from a human donor with chronic lymphocytic leukemia. CDR3s include the opening cysteine and the closing phenylalanine or tryptophan. Each record gives: J gene, D gene, clone size, V gene, CDR3 DNA, CDR3 protein. D genes are given only for firm matches. Only part of the rows carry a size: once, few, many, or a class if the clone is expanded.

j_gene: TRBJ2-1
d_gene: NA
abundance: once
v_gene: TRBV6-5
CDR3nt: TGTGCCAGCAGTTATGTGGCTAATGAGCAGTTCTTC
CDR3aa: CASSYVANEQFF

j_gene: TRBJ2-3
d_gene: TRBD2
abundance: NA
v_gene: TRBV28
CDR3nt: TGTGCCAGCAGTTTGCCCCTAACCCCTCTAGCGGCCCTGGGGGATACGCAGTATTTT
CDR3aa: CASSLPLTPLAALGDTQYF

j_gene: TRBJ1-5
d_gene: NA
abundance: NA
v_gene: TRBV7-3
CDR3nt: TGTGCCAGCAGCTTAACGTCGGATCAGCCCCAGCATTTT
CDR3aa: CASSLTSDQPQHF

j_gene: TRBJ2-3
d_gene: TRBD2
abundance: NA
v_gene: TRBV6-5
CDR3nt: TGTGCCAGCAGCCGGGGACTACCCGATACGCAGTATTTT
CDR3aa: CASSRGLPDTQYF

j_gene: TRBJ2-7
d_gene: NA
abundance: NA
v_gene: TRBV2
CDR3nt: TGTGCCAGCAGTGGAAGCCGAGCCCCCTACGAGCAGTACTTC
CDR3aa: CASSGSRAPYEQYF

j_gene: TRBJ1-1
d_gene: TRBD1
abundance: NA
v_gene: TRBV28
CDR3nt: TGTGCCAGCAGCGGACAGGGGAGAACTGAAGCTTTCTTT
CDR3aa: CASSGQGRTEAFF

j_gene: TRBJ2-7
d_gene: NA
abundance: many
v_gene: TRBV27
CDR3nt: TGTGCCAGCAGTTTATCGGGCAGTTTAAAGGAGCAGTACTTC
CDR3aa: CASSLSGSLKEQYF

j_gene: TRBJ1-1
d_gene: NA
abundance: NA
v_gene: TRBV10-3
CDR3nt: TGTGCCACGGGCATGGGGGTGGACACTGAAGCTTTCTTT
CDR3aa: CATGMGVDTEAFF

j_gene: TRBJ2-5
d_gene: TRBD2
abundance: NA
v_gene: TRBV6-5
CDR3nt: TGTGCCAGCAGTTACTCGATTGGCGGGGGGGAGACCCAGTACTTC
CDR3aa: CASSYSIGGGETQYF

j_gene: TRBJ1-6
d_gene: TRBD1
abundance: NA
v_gene: TRBV6-5
CDR3nt: TGTGCCAGCAGTTTCAGTCCGACAGGGCCGAGTTCACCCCTCCACTTT
CDR3aa: CASSFSPTGPSSPLHF

j_gene: TRBJ2-1
d_gene: NA
abundance: NA
v_gene: TRBV5-5
CDR3nt: TGTGCCAGCAGCTTGACTGTGGAGCAGTTCTTC
CDR3aa: CASSLTVEQFF

j_gene: TRBJ2-1
d_gene: NA
abundance: once
v_gene: TRBV7-2
CDR3nt: TGTGCCAGCAGCTTGAGTGTGGGAGCGAGTGAGCAGTTCTTC
CDR3aa: CASSLSVGASEQFF

j_gene: TRBJ2-2
d_gene: NA
abundance: NA
v_gene: TRBV5-1
CDR3nt: TGCGCCAGCAGCTTGGGTGCGGGCCTGAACACCGGGGAGCTGTTTTTT
CDR3aa: CASSLGAGLNTGELFF

j_gene: TRBJ1-2
d_gene: NA
abundance: NA
v_gene: TRBV5-8
CDR3nt: TGTGCCAGCAGCCCTAGCCCTAACTATGGCTACACCTTC
CDR3aa: CASSPSPNYGYTF

j_gene: TRBJ2-3
d_gene: NA
abundance: NA
v_gene: TRBV27
CDR3nt: TGTGCCAGCAGGGGCCCCCGGGGGCTAGATACGCAGTATTTT
CDR3aa: CASRGPRGLDTQYF

j_gene: TRBJ1-1
d_gene: NA
abundance: NA
v_gene: TRBV4-1
CDR3nt: TGCGCCAGCAGCCAAGATTGGGGGGGCCTCACTGAAGCTTTCTTT
CDR3aa: CASSQDWGGLTEAFF

j_gene: TRBJ2-7
d_gene: TRBD1
abundance: NA
v_gene: TRBV28
CDR3nt: TGTGCCAGCAGCCCCGGGACAGACCAATCCTACGAGCAGTACTTC
CDR3aa: CASSPGTDQSYEQYF

j_gene: TRBJ1-4
d_gene: NA
abundance: NA
v_gene: TRBV19
CDR3nt: TGTGCCAGTAGTTGGCAATCGGGTGAAAAACTGTTTTTT
CDR3aa: CASSWQSGEKLFF

j_gene: TRBJ1-5
d_gene: NA
abundance: NA
v_gene: TRBV19
CDR3nt: TGTGCCAGTAGTGGGGCCCTGTATAGCAATCAGCCCCAGCATTTT
CDR3aa: CASSGALYSNQPQHF

j_gene: TRBJ2-3
d_gene: NA
abundance: NA
v_gene: TRBV27
CDR3nt: TGTGCCAGCAGTTTCCTAGCGAGCACAGATACGCAGTATTTT
CDR3aa: CASSFLASTDTQYF

j_gene: TRBJ2-3
d_gene: NA
abundance: NA
v_gene: TRBV27
CDR3nt: TGTGCCAGCAGTTTACTGGGCCTCAGGGAAGATACGCAGTATTTT
CDR3aa: CASSLLGLREDTQYF

j_gene: TRBJ2-5
d_gene: NA
abundance: few
v_gene: TRBV6-5
CDR3nt: TGTGCCAGCAGCCAGGGGTCCCAAGGGACCCAGTACTTC
CDR3aa: CASSQGSQGTQYF

j_gene: TRBJ1-1
d_gene: NA
abundance: NA
v_gene: TRBV11-3
CDR3nt: TGTGCCAGCAGCCCCCGGGGGGTTCCGGACACTGAAGCTTTCTTT
CDR3aa: CASSPRGVPDTEAFF

j_gene: TRBJ2-5
d_gene: NA
abundance: few
v_gene: TRBV5-8
CDR3nt: TGTGCCAGCAGCGCCGGACAGCCCGGGGAGACCCAGTACTTC
CDR3aa: CASSAGQPGETQYF

j_gene: TRBJ1-5
d_gene: NA
abundance: NA
v_gene: TRBV5-1
CDR3nt: TGCGCCAGCAGCTTGGCGGGGACCGGGAGGCAGCCCCAGCATTTT
CDR3aa: CASSLAGTGRQPQHF